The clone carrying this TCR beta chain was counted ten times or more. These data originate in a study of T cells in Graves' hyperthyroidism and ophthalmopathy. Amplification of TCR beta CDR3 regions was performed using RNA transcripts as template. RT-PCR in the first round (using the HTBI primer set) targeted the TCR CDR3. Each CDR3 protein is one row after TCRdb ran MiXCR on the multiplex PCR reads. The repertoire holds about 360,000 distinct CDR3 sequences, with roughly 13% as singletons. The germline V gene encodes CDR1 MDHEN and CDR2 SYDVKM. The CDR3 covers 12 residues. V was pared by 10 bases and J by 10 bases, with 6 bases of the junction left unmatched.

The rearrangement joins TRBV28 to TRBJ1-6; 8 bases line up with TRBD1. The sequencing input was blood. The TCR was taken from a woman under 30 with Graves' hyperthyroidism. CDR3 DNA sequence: TGTGCCACCGGGACAGGTGGGTCACCCCTCCACTTT. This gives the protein CATGTGGSPLHF.